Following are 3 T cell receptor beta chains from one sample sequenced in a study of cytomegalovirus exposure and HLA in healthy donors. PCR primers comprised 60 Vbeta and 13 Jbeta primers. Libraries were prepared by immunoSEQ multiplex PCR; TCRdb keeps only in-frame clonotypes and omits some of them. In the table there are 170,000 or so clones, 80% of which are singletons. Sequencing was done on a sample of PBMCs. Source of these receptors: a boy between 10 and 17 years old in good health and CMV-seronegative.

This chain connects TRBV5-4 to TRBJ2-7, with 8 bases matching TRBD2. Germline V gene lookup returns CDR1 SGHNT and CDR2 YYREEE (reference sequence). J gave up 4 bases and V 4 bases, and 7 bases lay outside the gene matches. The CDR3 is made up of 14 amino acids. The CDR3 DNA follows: TGTGCCAGCAGCCCCGGGGTAGCGGGATACGAGCAGTACTTC. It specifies CASSPGVAGYEQYF.

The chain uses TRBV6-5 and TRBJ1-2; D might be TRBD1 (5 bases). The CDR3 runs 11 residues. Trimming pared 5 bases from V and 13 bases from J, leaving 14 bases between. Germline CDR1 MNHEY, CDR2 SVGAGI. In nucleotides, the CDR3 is TGTGCCAGCAGTGAGCGCGCACAGGCCACCTTC. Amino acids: CASSERAQATF.

CDR3 DNA: TGTGCCAGTAGTGAGTACAGGGCAAAGCCCTTCTATGACTATGGCTACACCTTC. Translation: CASSEYRAKPFYDYGYTF. The chain couples TRBV19 to TRBJ1-2, with D possibly TRBD1 on 6 matching bases. Germline V lookup: CDR1 LNHDA, CDR2 SQIVND (reference sequence). The CDR3 is 18 amino acids. V shed 5 bases and J shed 3 bases, with 25 bases lying between them.